This passage covers 10 T cell receptor beta chains from one sample sequenced in a study of T-cell reconstitution after alpha-beta-depleted transplantation in children. The TCRbeta library was prepared with unique molecular identifiers. TCRdb used MiXCR to reprocess the PCR reads, holding one entry per CDR3 protein. The data show about 190,000 distinct CDR3 sequences, 11% seen once. The sample here was PBMCs, taken before TCRalphabeta/CD19-depleted stem cell transplant. Source of these receptors: a boy younger than 10 with acute myeloid leukemia, due to receive a stem cell transplant.

This clonotype was detected many times. The chain is built from TRBV6-5 and TRBJ1-1, with D hard to call. The CDR3 totals 14 residues. The germline V gene encodes CDR1 MNHEY and CDR2 SVGAGI. Deletions cut 1 base from V and 1 base from J, with 7 bases between. The CDR3 region is CASSYFLPNTEAFF. The CDR3 DNA sequence: TGTGCCAGCAGTTACTTCCTACCGAACACTGAAGCTTTCTTT.

The table lists this clonotype with many counts. This chain joins TRBV7-8 and TRBJ2-7; D unclear. Trimming took 8 bases from V and 1 from J, leaving 9 bases between them. The V gene's germline CDR1 is SGHVS and CDR2 FQNEAQ. The CDR3 runs to 12 residues. The CDR3 DNA sequence: TGTGCCAGCGGCGTGACATCCTACGAGCAGTACGTC. The encoded protein is CASGVTSYEQYV.

This clonotype was seen only a few times. This sequence joins TRBV10-1 and TRBJ2-1; TRBD1 matches 7 bases. The CDR3 extends over 17 amino acids. Germline V CDR1 and CDR2: WNHNN, SYGVQD (reference sequence). J gave up 5 bases and V 0 bases, and 10 bases lay outside the gene matches. This chain's CDR3 is CASSESGFRGTHNEQFF. The CDR3 nucleotides read TGCGCCAGCAGTGAGTCTGGTTTCAGGGGGACCCACAATGAGCAGTTCTTC.

This clonotype was detected many times. The rearrangement links TRBV12-3 or TRBV12-4 to TRBJ2-1, with TRBD2 matching over 15 bases. Unmatched junction bases numbered 8, after V lost 6 bases and J lost 8 bases. CDR3 length: 16 amino acids. For the CDR3, the DNA is TGTGCCAGCAGACGGCGGACTAGCGGGAGGGATCATGAGCAGTTCTTC. Translation gives CASRRRTSGRDHEQFF.

This clonotype was counted at least ten times. CDR3 amino acids: CSASSTRDFTDTQYF. The CDR3 nucleotides read TGCAGTGCTAGCTCTACTAGGGATTTCACAGATACGCAGTATTTT. The chain links TRBV20-1 to TRBJ2-3, with D perhaps matching TRBD2 (5 bases). This CDR3 spans 15 amino acids. In germline, CDR1 is DFQATT, CDR2 SNEGSKA (reference sequence). V gave up 3 bases and J gave up 2 bases, with 15 bases separating them.

V usage is TRBV5-1 and J usage is TRBJ1-2; tentatively, D is TRBD1 (6 bases). Looked up from germline, CDR1 is SGHRS and CDR2 is YFSETQ. Trimming left V 0 bases short and J 5 bases short, with 8 bases between. The CDR3 has 13 amino acids. The CDR3 DNA reads TGCGCCAGCAGCTTGGGACAGGATTATGGCTACACCTTC. It translates to CASSLGQDYGYTF. The full variable domain, its missing parts supplied by reference TRBV5-1 and TRBJ1-2, is KAGVTQTPRYLIKTRGQQVTLSCSPISGHRSVSWYQQTPGQGLQFLFEYFSETQRNKGNFPGRFSGRQFSNSRSEMNVSTLELGDSALYLCASSLGQDYGYTFGSGTRLTVV.

This clonotype was found many times. The rearrangement uses TRBV20-1 and TRBJ1-2, with TRBD1 as a possible D gene (5 bases). Germline assignment: CDR1 DFQATT and CDR2 SNEGSKA (reference sequence). The CDR3 has 13 residues. V lost 6 bases, J lost 0 bases, and 11 bases lay in between. This chain's CDR3 is CSAKGTSNYGYTF. CDR3 nucleotides: TGCAGTGCGAAGGGGACTTCTAACTATGGCTACACCTTC.

This chain links TRBV30 with TRBJ2-3; perhaps D is TRBD1 or TRBD2 (5 bases each). From germline, CDR1 is GTSNPN and CDR2 SVGIG (reference sequence). The CDR3 has 14 amino acids. The V gene lost 3 bases and the J gene lost 2 bases, with 12 bases spanning the gap. This chain's CDR3 is CAWSRDPLTDTQYF. The CDR3 DNA sequence: TGTGCCTGGAGCCGGGACCCACTCACAGATACGCAGTATTTT.

This clonotype showed up just a few times. The V gene is TRBV7-9, the J gene TRBJ2-7; D unclear. V was shortened by 5 bases and J by 3 bases, with 14 bases between the two germline ends. The CDR3 sequence is 14 residues long. Germline V CDR1 and CDR2: SEHNR, FQNEAQ (reference sequence). DNA of the CDR3: TGTGCCAGCAGCCCGGCCATGGGAAACTACGAGCAGTACTTC. Encoded protein: CASSPAMGNYEQYF.

This clonotype was counted at least ten times. V is TRBV7-8 and J is TRBJ2-1; 9 bases map to TRBD2. Germline V lookup: CDR1 SGHVS, CDR2 FQNEAQ. The V and J ends lost 5 bases and 0 bases, in that order; junction bases with no gene match: 11. This CDR3 has 18 amino acids. CDR3 loop: CASSTPFSGGSSYNEQFF. In DNA, the CDR3 is TGTGCCAGCAGCACCCCCTTTAGCGGGGGAAGCTCCTACAATGAGCAGTTCTTC.